Each of the 20 T cell receptor beta chains below was sequenced from the same sample in a study of cytomegalovirus exposure and HLA in healthy donors (dated by TCRdb to 2017 to 2019). The library came from the immunoSEQ multiplex PCR assay. For the multiplex PCR, a mixture combining 60 forward primers for TCR Vbeta segments and 13 reverse primers for TCR Jbeta segments was used. In TCRdb, the immuneACCESS table is reduced to in-frame sequences with V and J assigned. These tables do not hold every clone; where another copy was compared, an unresolved V gene accounts for under half, and the others remain unexplained. The sample includes 150,000 to 200,000 clones, with under 70% observed a single time. Jointly, the top ten make up around 2.8% of the sample. The source material was PBMCs. Receptor source: a woman in her thirties or forties in good health and CMV-seropositive.

The rearrangement joins TRBV5-6 to TRBJ2-3; a weak D match, TRBD2 (6 bases). V was cut by 6 bases and J by 2 bases, with 10 bases left in between. The germline V gene has CDR1 SGHDT and CDR2 YYEEEE. The CDR3 is 13 amino acids. The CDR3: CASNREPTDTQYF. The CDR3 region has the DNA TGTGCCAGCAACCGGGAGCCCACAGATACGCAGTATTTT. Together with reference TRBV5-6 and TRBJ2-3, the CDR3 gives the full variable domain: DAGVTQSPTHLIKTRGQQVTLRCSPKSGHDTVSWYQQALGQGPQFIFQYYEEEERQRGNFPDRFSGHQFPNYSSELNVNALLLGDSALYLCASNREPTDTQYFGPGTRLTVL.

V gene TRBV5-5 combines with J gene TRBJ2-5; D remains ambiguous. The CDR3 runs 14 residues. Germline CDR1 reads SGHKS; CDR2 reads YYEKEE (reference sequence). V gave up 3 bases and J gave up 4 bases, with 13 bases separating them. The DNA of the CDR3 is TGTGCCAGCAGCTCATTGACACCTCCAGAGACCCAGTACTTC. Amino acid sequence: CASSSLTPPETQYF. Complete variable domain (other parts from reference TRBV5-5 and TRBJ2-5): DAGVTQSPTHLIKTRGQQVTLRCSPISGHKSVSWYQQVLGQGPQFIFQYYEKEERGRGNFPDRFSARQFPNYSSELNVNALLLGDSALYLCASSSLTPPETQYFGPGTRLLVL.

The chain couples TRBV7-2 to TRBJ2-3; TRBD2 matches 12 bases. Germline V lookup: CDR1 SGHTA, CDR2 FQGNSA. There are 15 residues in the CDR3. Trimming removed 4 bases from V and 8 bases from J; junction bases left unmatched: 7. CDR3: CASSSQTSGGGTQYF. In DNA form, the CDR3 reads TGTGCCAGCAGCTCTCAGACTAGCGGGGGCGGTACGCAGTATTTT.

This rearrangement joins TRBV4-3 to TRBJ2-7; TRBD2 matches 10 bases. Trimming took 1 base from V and 1 from J; bases not matched to a gene: 4. The CDR3 runs 16 residues. Germline V CDR1 and CDR2: LGHNA, YSLEER. The CDR3 DNA reads as TGCGCCAGCAGCCAAGGTACTAGCGGGACTTCCTACGAGCAGTACTTC. Translated: CASSQGTSGTSYEQYF.

This clone was seen a few times. This chain connects TRBV6-6 to TRBJ1-4; tentatively, D is TRBD1 (5 bases). The V gene's germline CDR1 is MNHNY and CDR2 SVGAGI (reference sequence). This CDR3 spans 14 amino acids. V shed 3 bases and J shed 4 bases, with 9 bases lying between them. The CDR3 here is CASSYDSYNEKLFF. CDR3 DNA: TGTGCCAGCAGTTATGACAGCTATAATGAAAAACTGTTTTTT.

CDR3 protein: CASRSGTGGFDEQFF. The CDR3 DNA follows: TGTGCCAGCAGATCCGGGACAGGGGGTTTCGATGAGCAGTTCTTC. V usage is TRBV27 and J usage is TRBJ2-1; 11 nucleotides line up with TRBD1. CDR3 length: 15 amino acids. V shed 6 bases, J shed 8 bases, and the junction held 9 bases outside the gene matches. CDR1 and CDR2 (germline): MNHEY, SMNVEV (reference sequence).

This clone was detected once. Mismatch with germline at one junction end may stem from a read error. The V gene is TRBV5-4, the J gene TRBJ1-2; 10 bases line up with TRBD1. Per germline, CDR1 SGHNT and CDR2 YYREEE (reference sequence). This CDR3 has 13 amino acids. For the CDR3, the DNA is TGTGCCAGCAGGACGACAGGGGGCTATGGCTACCCCTTC. The encoded protein is CASRTTGGYGYPF.

This rearrangement joins TRBV27 to TRBJ1-1; 10 bases agree with TRBD1. Germline V gene sequence: CDR1 MNHEY, CDR2 SMNVEV (reference sequence). CDR3 length: 16 amino acids. The trim removed 5 bases at V and 4 bases at J, leaving 10 bases unmatched. The CDR3, as DNA: TGTGCCAGCAGTGCGGGACAGGGGAGAAGAGGCACTGAAGCTTTCTTT. Its protein product is CASSAGQGRRGTEAFF.

The table lists this clone with a count of one. V and J are TRBV30 and TRBJ2-5; 7 bases fit TRBD2. Germline V gene data show CDR1 as GTSNPN and CDR2 as SVGIG (reference sequence). V gave up 3 bases and J gave up 5 bases; unmatched junction bases: 9. The CDR3 consists of 14 residues. The CDR3 DNA reads TGTGCCTGGAGCCGGCGACTAGCCCGGGAGACCCAGTACTTC. Its translation: CAWSRRLARETQYF.

This rearrangement joins TRBV10-3 to TRBJ2-1; D is possibly TRBD1 (8 bases). Trimming pared 6 bases from V and 9 bases from J, leaving 18 bases between. CDR1 and CDR2 (germline): ENHRY, SYGVKD. The CDR3 runs to 14 residues. The CDR3 DNA reads TGTGCCATCAGCCAACAACAGGGGGAGGGTGAGCAGTTCTTC. As protein: CAISQQQGEGEQFF.

The V and J genes are TRBV7-8 and TRBJ2-3; 7 bases fit TRBD2. Losses at the gene ends were 8 bases for V and 1 base for J; bases not matched to a gene: 12. Germline values: CDR1 SGHVS, CDR2 FQNEAQ. This CDR3 contains 16 residues. CDR3 in DNA: TGTGCCAGCGCCCCTCTAGCGGACACTCGCACAGATACGCAGTATTTT. Translating gives CASAPLADTRTDTQYF.

The genes are TRBV7-2 and TRBJ1-2; a weak D match, TRBD1 (6 bases). Germline V gene lookup returns CDR1 SGHTA and CDR2 FQGNSA. There are 15 residues in the CDR3. Deletions cut 5 bases from V and 5 bases from J, with 18 bases between. The CDR3 nucleotides are TGTGCCAGCAGCCTACAGGGAAACCTTAAGTATGGCTACACCTTC. This codes for CASSLQGNLKYGYTF.

The CDR3 nucleotides read TGTGCCAGCAGCCTGGGGGGTCTAGCTACTCCCCCCCTCGAGCAGTACTTC. This gives the protein CASSLGGLATPPLEQYF. The chain has TRBV4-2 and TRBJ2-7, with a weak D call TRBD2 (6 bases). The germline V and J ends were trimmed by 4 bases and 6 bases, with 25 bases remaining between them. Germline values: CDR1 LGHNA, CDR2 YNFKEQ. This CDR3 region has 17 residues.

The chain is built from TRBV9 and TRBJ2-5, with a tentative D call TRBD2 (5 bases). The CDR3 extends over 15 amino acids. CDR1 SGDLS and CDR2 YYNGEE come from the germline V gene. Trimming removed 2 bases from V and 3 bases from J, with 14 bases in between. CDR3 sequence (DNA): TGTGCCAGCAGCGTTTCGGGGAAGGGAGAAGAGACCCAGTACTTC. The encoded protein is CASSVSGKGEETQYF.

The J gene is TRBJ1-4, the V gene TRBV6-9; D gene unclear. CDR3 length equals 14 residues. The germline V gene encodes CDR1 MNHGY and CDR2 SVAAGI. Trimming cost V 4 bases and J 8 bases, with 14 bases left between them. This CDR3 reads CASSFKMEREKLFF. The CDR3 nucleotides read TGTGCCAGCAGTTTCAAGATGGAGAGGGAAAAACTGTTTTTT.

The V call is TRBV9, the J call TRBJ2-1; D is perhaps TRBD2 (5 bases). The germline V gene has CDR1 SGDLS and CDR2 YYNGEE. CDR3 size: 14 residues. V was shortened by 6 bases and J by 3 bases, with 13 bases between the two germline ends. The DNA for the CDR3 is TGTGCCAGCAACCCGGACTCGATCTACAATGAGCAGTTCTTC. Encoded protein: CASNPDSIYNEQFF.

This clone has more than one count but fewer than ten. The chain links TRBV7-8 to TRBJ1-1, with no clear D. Germline CDR1 reads SGHVS; CDR2 reads FQNEAQ. The V end lost 0 bases, the J end lost 8 bases, and 10 bases lay between the germline ends. The CDR3 has 13 amino acids. For the CDR3, the DNA is TGTGCCAGCAGCTTAGCACAATATCAGGAAGCTTTCTTT. It specifies CASSLAQYQEAFF.

This rearrangement joins TRBV5-1 to TRBJ1-3, with TRBD1 matching 7 bases. Germline V gene data show CDR1 as SGHRS and CDR2 as YFSETQ. The J segment lost 0 bases and the V segment lost 4 bases, leaving 7 bases of the junction unmatched. This CDR3 comprises 16 residues. CDR3 sequence reads: CASSRWDSFSGNTIYF. The CDR3 DNA sequence: TGCGCCAGCAGCCGATGGGACAGCTTCTCTGGAAACACCATATATTTT.

The chain couples TRBV10-3 to TRBJ1-3; 7 bases align to TRBD1. This CDR3 is 14 amino acids long. Per germline, CDR1 ENHRY and CDR2 SYGVKD. The V gene end was trimmed by 7 bases and the J gene end by 4 bases; junction bases not matched to a gene: 7. The CDR3 DNA is TGTGCCATCACTATGACAGGGTTCGGAAACACCATATATTTT. It yields the protein CAITMTGFGNTIYF.

This chain joins TRBV27 and TRBJ1-2, with 10 bases that match TRBD1. Germline loops: CDR1 MNHEY, CDR2 SMNVEV (reference sequence). The CDR3 runs 14 residues. The V gene end was trimmed by 7 bases and the J gene end by 3 bases; junction bases not matched to a gene: 5. The CDR3 nucleotides read TGTGCCAGCACCCGGACAGGGGGAGACTATGGCTACACCTTC. It is translated as CASTRTGGDYGYTF.